This entry lists 32 T cell receptor beta chains sequenced from one sample in a study of T cell responses to AZD1222 COVID-19 vaccine. TCRdb's table, derived via immunoSEQ multiplex PCR, lists solely in-frame clones and lacks some. The repertoire holds more than 100,000 clones, with around 84% as singletons. This specimen was peripheral blood, taken on day 0 of AZD1222 vaccination. All receptors come from an adult in good health.

This chain links TRBV12-3 or TRBV12-4 with TRBJ2-7, with D hard to call. Trimming shortened V by 1 base and J by 0 bases, and 4 bases separated the two germline ends. The CDR3 has 13 residues. The CDR3 loop is CASSLGNSYEQYF. CDR3 sequence (DNA): TGTGCCAGCAGTTTAGGCAACTCCTACGAGCAGTACTTC.

V is TRBV5-1 and J is TRBJ2-3; D gene ambiguous. Germline assignment: CDR1 SGHRS and CDR2 YFSETQ. The CDR3 covers 14 residues. Trimming took 0 bases from V and 1 from J, leaving 6 bases between them. For the CDR3, the DNA is TGCGCCAGCAGCTTGGCTCCCGGCACAGATACGCAGTATTTT. Residues: CASSLAPGTDTQYF.

The chain carries TRBV28 and TRBJ2-7, with D perhaps matching TRBD2 (6 bases). V dropped 5 bases and J dropped 0 bases, with 17 bases sitting between them. The CDR3 runs to 16 residues. Germline-derived CDR1 and CDR2 are MDHEN and SYDVKM. CDR3 in DNA: TGTGCCAGCAGTCCCCGTGGGCGGGGTAGCTCCTACGAGCAGTACTTC. It codes for CASSPRGRGSSYEQYF. Using reference TRBV28 and TRBJ2-7 for the parts outside the CDR3, the full variable domain is DVKVTQSSRYLVKRTGEKVFLECVQDMDHENMFWYRQDPGLGLRLIYFSYDVKMKEKGDIPEGYSVSREKKERFSLILESASTNQTSMYLCASSPRGRGSSYEQYFGPGTRLTVT.

The chain combines TRBV29-1 with TRBJ2-3; 11 bases map to TRBD1. CDR3 length: 17 residues. J gave up 1 base and V 6 bases, and 12 bases lay outside the gene matches. Germline assignment: CDR1 SQVTM and CDR2 ANQGSEA. CDR3 bases: TGCAGCGTCCCCGGGACAGGGGGAACCGCGGGCACAGATACGCAGTATTTT. Translated: CSVPGTGGTAGTDTQYF.

The V and J genes are TRBV19 and TRBJ1-5; D remains ambiguous. Trimming stripped 6 bases from V and 3 bases from J, with 15 bases between. CDR3 length equals 15 residues. Germline V lookup: CDR1 LNHDA, CDR2 SQIVND (reference sequence). CDR3 DNA: TGTGCCAGTAGGTTGGCCCGCCCTCCCAATCAGCCCCAGCATTTT. It codes for CASRLARPPNQPQHF.

The V call is TRBV5-1, the J call TRBJ2-3; 8 bases match TRBD2. CDR1 is SGHRS and CDR2 is YFSETQ in the germline V gene. V gave up 5 bases and J gave up 0 bases; unmatched junction bases: 2. The CDR3 loop spans 14 amino acids. This chain's CDR3 is CASRGGGSTDTQYF. For the CDR3, the DNA is TGCGCCAGCAGGGGCGGGGGGAGCACAGATACGCAGTATTTT.

The rearrangement links TRBV2 to TRBJ1-5; D may be TRBD1 (6 bases). Deletions cut 7 bases from V and 6 bases from J, with 16 bases between. CDR3 length: 14 amino acids. Per the germline V gene, CDR1 is SNHLY and CDR2 is FYNNEI. The CDR3 sequence is CASNGGGRVQPQHF. The DNA of the CDR3 is TGTGCCAGCAACGGAGGGGGGAGAGTTCAGCCCCAGCATTTT.

J is TRBJ1-2 and V is TRBV7-9; no definite D call. The CDR3 extends over 15 amino acids. CDR1 and CDR2 (germline): SEHNR, FQNEAQ (reference sequence). Trimming took 1 base from V and 3 from J, leaving 12 bases between them. This chain's CDR3 is CASSLGAGRDYGYTF. The DNA of the CDR3 is TGTGCCAGCAGCTTAGGGGCCGGGCGCGACTATGGCTACACCTTC.

The chain carries TRBV6-5 and TRBJ1-1; 7 nucleotides match TRBD1. There are 15 residues in the CDR3. Germline CDR1 and CDR2: MNHEY and SVGAGI. With 0 bases clipped from V and 1 base from J, the junction kept 2 bases outside the gene matches. As DNA, the CDR3 is TGTGCCAGCAGTTACTCTCCAGGGGGGAACACTGAAGCTTTCTTT. It is translated as CASSYSPGGNTEAFF.

This chain joins TRBV4-2 and TRBJ1-2, with D tentatively TRBD1 (5 bases). This CDR3 comprises 14 residues. The germline gives CDR1 LGHNA, CDR2 YNFKEQ. V was shortened by 1 base and J by 8 bases, with 14 bases between the two germline ends. The CDR3 here is CASSQGGAVDGYTF. The CDR3 bases are TGTGCCAGCAGCCAAGGAGGGGCGGTTGACGGCTACACCTTC.

The gene calls are TRBV11-2 and TRBJ1-4, with 10 bases lining up with TRBD1. The V segment lost 4 bases and the J segment 4 bases; nucleotides outside the gene matches: 3. The CDR3 covers 15 residues. CDR1 and CDR2 (germline): SGHAT, FQNNGV. The CDR3 region is CASSSGTGVNEKLFF. For the CDR3, the DNA is TGTGCCAGCAGCTCTGGGACAGGGGTTAATGAAAAACTGTTTTTT.

The CDR3 bases are TGTGCCAGCAGTCCCCACTTAGCGGGAGCGGATCATGAGCAGTTCTTC. It yields the protein CASSPHLAGADHEQFF. The V call is TRBV27, the J call TRBJ2-1, with TRBD2 matching 9 bases. Losses at the gene ends were 5 bases for V and 8 bases for J; bases not matched to a gene: 13. Germline V gives CDR1 MNHEY, CDR2 SMNVEV (reference sequence). This CDR3 comprises 16 residues.

This chain connects TRBV10-3 to TRBJ2-2, with D possibly matching TRBD1 (5 bases). The germline gives CDR1 ENHRY, CDR2 SYGVKD. CDR3 length equals 16 residues. V lost 4 bases to trimming and J lost 5 bases, with 17 bases between them. CDR3 loop: CAISGSGPLGTGELFF. The DNA of the CDR3 is TGTGCCATCAGTGGCTCAGGGCCCCTGGGGACCGGGGAGCTGTTTTTT.

V is TRBV5-4 and J is TRBJ2-5; D is unresolved. Germline V CDR1 and CDR2: SGHNT, YYREEE (reference sequence). The CDR3 is 15 residues long. V shed 3 bases and J shed 5 bases, with 17 bases lying between them. In DNA, the CDR3 is TGTGCCAGCAGCTCTAAAGGGTCCTCCAGGGAGACCCAGTACTTC. Its translation: CASSSKGSSRETQYF.

The chain has TRBV29-1 and TRBJ1-1, with 10 positions matching TRBD1. The CDR3 is 12 amino acids. V shed 4 bases and J 4 bases; nucleotides not matched to a gene: 0. The germline CDR1 and CDR2 sequences are SQVTM and ANQGSEA. This CDR3 reads CSVGQGATEAFF. For the CDR3, the DNA is TGCAGCGTTGGACAGGGGGCCACTGAAGCTTTCTTT. The variable domain in full, completed from reference TRBV29-1 and TRBJ1-1, reads SAVISQKPSRDICQRGTSLTIQCQVDSQVTMMFWYRQQPGQSLTLIATANQGSEATYESGFVIDKFPISRPNLTFSTLTVSNMSPEDSSIYLCSVGQGATEAFFGQGTRLTVV.

The rearrangement links TRBV7-8 to TRBJ1-4; tentatively, D is TRBD1 (6 bases). The V end was cut by 3 bases, the J end by 8 bases, with 19 bases between. The germline CDR1 and CDR2 sequences are SGHVS and FQNEAQ. The CDR3 totals 16 residues. For the CDR3, the DNA is TGTGCCAGCAGCTTGGTGGGCGGGGGCCTTTTCGAAAAACTGTTTTTT. Translated, it gives CASSLVGGGLFEKLFF. Complete variable domain (other parts from reference TRBV7-8 and TRBJ1-4): GAGVSQSPRYKVAKRGQDVALRCDPISGHVSLFWYQQALGQGPEFLTYFQNEAQLDKSGLPSDRFFAERPEGSVSTLKIQRTQQEDSAVYLCASSLVGGGLFEKLFFGSGTQLSVL.

This clone was counted between two and nine times. The V gene is TRBV18, the J gene TRBJ2-1, with 10 positions matching TRBD1. This CDR3 comprises 15 residues. The junction had 9 bases not matched to a gene; V was cut back by 6 bases and J by 7 bases. Germline V lookup: CDR1 KGHSH, CDR2 LQKENI. CDR3 DNA sequence: TGTGCCAGCTCCCAGGGACAGGGGTTTGTGAATGAGCAGTTCTTC. This encodes CASSQGQGFVNEQFF.

This chain joins TRBV19 and TRBJ2-7; 9 bases fit TRBD1. CDR1 and CDR2 (germline): LNHDA, SQIVND (reference sequence). Germline trimming cut 3 bases from V and 0 bases from J; bases unmatched to any gene: 3. The CDR3 length is 15 residues. The CDR3 sequence: CASSIGTGSSYEQYF. Written as DNA, the CDR3 is TGTGCCAGTAGTATCGGGACAGGGAGCTCCTACGAGCAGTACTTC.

This sequence joins TRBV9 and TRBJ2-5; TRBD1 or TRBD2 may be the D gene (5 bases each). Germline CDR1 reads SGDLS; CDR2 reads YYNGEE. CDR3 length: 14 amino acids. V lost 4 bases and J 5 bases, leaving 15 bases between the germline ends. The CDR3 region is CASSPPGTGETQYF. In nucleotides, the CDR3 is TGTGCCAGCAGCCCACCCGGGACGGGGGAGACCCAGTACTTC.

The J gene is TRBJ2-1, the V gene TRBV12-3 or TRBV12-4; TRBD2 might be the D (5 bases). This CDR3 region has 12 residues. Trimming took 5 bases from V and 9 from J, leaving 11 bases between them. The CDR3 spells CASSPLAGEQFF. The CDR3 nucleotides read TGTGCCAGCAGTCCCCTAGCTGGTGAGCAGTTCTTC.

This clone is a singleton in its sample. The chain joins TRBV5-1 to TRBJ2-5; D ambiguous. Trimming removed 0 bases from V and 0 bases from J, with 6 bases in between. The CDR3 is 14 amino acids. Germline V lookup: CDR1 SGHRS, CDR2 YFSETQ. The CDR3 spells CASSLGVDQETQYF. In DNA form, the CDR3 reads TGCGCCAGCAGCTTGGGGGTAGACCAAGAGACCCAGTACTTC.

The chain uses TRBV28 and TRBJ1-2; weak D call: TRBD1 (6 bases). This CDR3 comprises 13 residues. V was cut by 9 bases and J by 2 bases, with 13 bases left in between. The germline V gene has CDR1 MDHEN and CDR2 SYDVKM. CDR3 protein: CASTGPENYGYTF. The DNA for the CDR3 is TGTGCCAGTACAGGGCCCGAGAACTATGGCTACACCTTC.

V and J are TRBV2 and TRBJ1-2; D may be TRBD1 (5 bases). The CDR3 is 13 amino acids. V lost 2 bases to trimming and J lost 8 bases, with 12 bases between them. CDR1 is SNHLY and CDR2 is FYNNEI in the germline V gene. The chain's CDR3 is CASSETRDEGYTF. CDR3 nucleotide sequence: TGTGCCAGCAGTGAAACCAGGGACGAGGGCTACACCTTC.

The chain carries TRBV12-3 or TRBV12-4 and TRBJ1-2; no definite D call. V was clipped by 5 bases and J by 4 bases, with 11 bases between them. This CDR3 has 13 residues. In nucleotides, the CDR3 is TGTGCCAGCAGTCTCCGACTGTTCTATGGCTACACCTTC. Translating gives CASSLRLFYGYTF.

The chain is built from TRBV7-2 and TRBJ2-5; 8 bases are shared with TRBD2. Germline CDR1 SGHTA, CDR2 FQGNSA. V lost 4 bases, J lost 3 bases, and 7 bases stayed unmatched. The CDR3 is made up of 15 amino acids. The chain's CDR3 is CASSSRGGAEETQYF. The CDR3 DNA sequence: TGTGCCAGCAGCTCACGGGGGGGCGCAGAAGAGACCCAGTACTTC.

This clone has only a few counts. The chain is built from TRBV29-1 and TRBJ1-1; 7 nucleotides agree with TRBD1. The CDR3 is made up of 14 amino acids. V dropped 3 bases and J dropped 10; count of bases not matched to a gene: 14. Looked up from germline, CDR1 is SQVTM and CDR2 is ANQGSEA. The CDR3 spells CSVDGMDRSYGAFF. CDR3 DNA: TGCAGCGTTGACGGAATGGACAGGAGCTATGGAGCTTTCTTT.

The rearrangement links TRBV5-1 to TRBJ1-4; TRBD1 matches at 9 bases. CDR3 length equals 15 residues. The germline V gene has CDR1 SGHRS and CDR2 YFSETQ. V was clipped by 4 bases and J by 7 bases; unmatched bases: 8. CDR3 amino acids: CASSPGQGTTEKLFF. CDR3 bases: TGCGCCAGCAGCCCAGGACAGGGGACCACTGAAAAACTGTTTTTT.

About this clone: One junction end does not reproduce the germline sequence, and a read error may be involved. V and J are TRBV4-2 and TRBJ2-5; 11 bases agree with TRBD2. The CDR3 has 15 amino acids. In germline, CDR1 is LGHNA, CDR2 YNFKEQ. The DNA for the CDR3 is TGTGCCAGCAGTCAAGGACTAGCGGGTCAAGAGACCCAGTACTTC. It yields the protein CASSQGLAGQETQYF.

V and J are TRBV5-4 and TRBJ2-6; D is perhaps TRBD1 (6 bases). The CDR3 loop spans 17 amino acids. V lost 1 base to trimming and J lost 0 bases, with 11 bases between them. CDR1 is SGHNT and CDR2 is YYREEE in the germline V gene (reference sequence). In DNA form, the CDR3 reads TGTGCCAGCAGCTTGAGACAGGCGTTCTCTGGGGCCAACGTCCTGACTTTC. This codes for CASSLRQAFSGANVLTF. The variable domain in full, with the rest retrieved from reference TRBV5-4 and TRBJ2-6, is ETGVTQSPTHLIKTRGQQVTLRCSSQSGHNTVSWYQQALGQGPQFIFQYYREEENGRGNFPPRFSGLQFPNYSSELNVNALELDDSALYLCASSLRQAFSGANVLTFGAGSRLTVL.

The chain uses TRBV2 and TRBJ2-2, with D maybe TRBD1 (5 bases). Trimming took off 7 bases at V and 5 bases at J, with 14 bases between the two ends. From germline, CDR1 is SNHLY and CDR2 FYNNEI. This CDR3 region has 14 residues. CDR3 nucleotide sequence: TGTGCCAGCATGGGGCTAGGGGTGACCGGGGAGCTGTTTTTT. Translation: CASMGLGVTGELFF.

The gene calls are TRBV30 and TRBJ1-5; D remains unclear. The CDR3 covers 14 residues. Trimming shortened V by 5 bases and J by 0 bases, and 11 bases separated the two germline ends. Germline V gene lookup returns CDR1 GTSNPN and CDR2 SVGIG (reference sequence). CDR3 bases: TGTGCCTGGGAAAGAAAAAATAGCAATCAGCCCCAGCATTTT. Residues: CAWERKNSNQPQHF.

This clone was observed a few times. V usage is TRBV7-2 and J usage is TRBJ1-2, with D tentatively TRBD1 (5 bases). The germline V and J ends were trimmed by 5 bases and 6 bases, with 16 bases remaining between them. This CDR3 region has 14 residues. Germline V gene sequence: CDR1 SGHTA, CDR2 FQGNSA. The CDR3 nucleotides read TGTGCCAGCAGCGATACAGGTGCTTGGGATGGCTACACCTTC. Its translation is CASSDTGAWDGYTF.